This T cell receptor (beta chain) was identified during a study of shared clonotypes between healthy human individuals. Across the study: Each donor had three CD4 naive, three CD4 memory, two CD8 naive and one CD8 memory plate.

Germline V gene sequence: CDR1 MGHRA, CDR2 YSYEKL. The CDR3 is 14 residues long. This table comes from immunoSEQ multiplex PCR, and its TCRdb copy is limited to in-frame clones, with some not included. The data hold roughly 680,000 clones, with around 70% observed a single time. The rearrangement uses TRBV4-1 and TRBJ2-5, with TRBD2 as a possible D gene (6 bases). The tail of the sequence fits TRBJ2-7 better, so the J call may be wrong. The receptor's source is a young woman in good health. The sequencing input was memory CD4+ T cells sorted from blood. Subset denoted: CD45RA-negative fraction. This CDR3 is CASSLRTTGGEQYF. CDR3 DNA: TGCGCCAGCAGCCTCCGGACTACAGGTGGCGAGCAGTACTTC.